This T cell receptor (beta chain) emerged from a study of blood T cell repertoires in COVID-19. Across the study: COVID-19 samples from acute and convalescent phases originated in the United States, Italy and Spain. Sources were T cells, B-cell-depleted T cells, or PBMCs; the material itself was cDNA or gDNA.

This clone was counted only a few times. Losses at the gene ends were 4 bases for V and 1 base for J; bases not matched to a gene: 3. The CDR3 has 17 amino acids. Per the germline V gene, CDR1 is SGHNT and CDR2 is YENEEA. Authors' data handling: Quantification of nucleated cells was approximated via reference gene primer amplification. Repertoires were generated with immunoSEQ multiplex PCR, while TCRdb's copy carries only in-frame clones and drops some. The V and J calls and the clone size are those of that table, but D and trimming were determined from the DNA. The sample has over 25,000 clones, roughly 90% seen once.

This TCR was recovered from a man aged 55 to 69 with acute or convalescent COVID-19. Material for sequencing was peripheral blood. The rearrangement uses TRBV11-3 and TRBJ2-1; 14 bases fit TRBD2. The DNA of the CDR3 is TGTGCCAGCAGCTACCGACTAGCGGGAGGGTCCTACAATGAGCAGTTCTTC. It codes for CASSYRLAGGSYNEQFF.